The present T cell receptor (beta chain) was sequenced within a study of blood T cell repertoires in COVID-19. As for the study in general: The study drew acute and convalescent COVID-19 samples from the United States, Italy and Spain.

Repertoires were generated with immunoSEQ multiplex PCR, while TCRdb's copy carries only in-frame clones and drops some. The sample records 170,000 or so clones, 88% being singletons. This clone was recorded a few times. V was cut by 3 bases and J by 1 base, with 9 bases left in between. Germline V lookup: CDR1 SGHAT, CDR2 FQNNGV. This CDR3 has 14 amino acids. The V gene is TRBV11-2, the J gene TRBJ2-5, with D perhaps matching TRBD2 (5 bases). The sequence came from a woman aged 18-29 years who had recovered from COVID-19. The sample comprised PBMCs or T cells enriched from blood (not recorded which). CDR3 region: CASSFRGFQETQYF. DNA of the CDR3: TGTGCCAGCAGCTTCCGGGGTTTCCAAGAGACCCAGTACTTC.